A selection of T cell receptor beta chains follows, all from one sample in a study of ipilimumab plus nivolumab after autologous stem cell transplantation. Libraries were prepared by immunoSEQ multiplex PCR; TCRdb keeps only in-frame clonotypes and omits some of them. The data contain under 15,000 clones, around 63% of them seen just once; the ten biggest clones take up around 30%. Material: PBMCs, obtained in a trial of ipilimumab plus nivolumab as post-transplant consolidation. Receptors originate from a male donor with diffuse large B-cell lymphoma. CDR3s leave out the opening cysteine and the closing phenylalanine or tryptophan. A D gene is named only where the DNA matches it firmly. Not every row has a clone size; where given, it reads once, few, many or a size class.

j_gene: TRBJ2-5; v_gene: TRBV11-2; abundance: .; d_gene: .; CDR3aa: ASSYIRTGETQY
j_gene: TRBJ1-1; v_gene: TRBV7-2; abundance: .; d_gene: .; CDR3aa: ASSPGTLNTEAF
j_gene: TRBJ2-7; v_gene: TRBV5-1; abundance: .; d_gene: TRBD2; CDR3aa: ASRLDTGLAYEQY
j_gene: TRBJ2-6; v_gene: TRBV5-1; abundance: .; d_gene: .; CDR3aa: ASSPRQGGGSGANVLT
j_gene: TRBJ1-5; v_gene: TRBV27; abundance: .; d_gene: .; CDR3aa: ASSLYPYDQPQH
j_gene: TRBJ1-3; v_gene: TRBV15; abundance: .; d_gene: .; CDR3aa: ATSDEMRSGNTIY
j_gene: TRBJ2-1; v_gene: TRBV5-1; abundance: .; d_gene: TRBD1; CDR3aa: ASSLVQGARNEQF
j_gene: TRBJ1-2; v_gene: TRBV7-2; abundance: .; d_gene: TRBD1; CDR3aa: ASSAHRGDYGYT
j_gene: TRBJ1-1; v_gene: TRBV9; abundance: .; d_gene: .; CDR3aa: ASSWRGEGTEAF
j_gene: TRBJ1-1; v_gene: TRBV18; abundance: .; d_gene: .; CDR3aa: ASSPIQGSRVNTEAF
j_gene: TRBJ2-3; v_gene: TRBV6-1; abundance: .; d_gene: .; CDR3aa: ASSEVPGSTDTQY
j_gene: TRBJ1-2; v_gene: TRBV7-2; abundance: .; d_gene: TRBD1; CDR3aa: ASSLGQNYGYT
j_gene: TRBJ1-2; v_gene: TRBV7-9; abundance: medium-sized; d_gene: .; CDR3aa: ASSPGPNTDYGYT
j_gene: TRBJ2-3; v_gene: TRBV7-2; abundance: .; d_gene: .; CDR3aa: ASSLLRTDTQY
j_gene: TRBJ1-1; v_gene: TRBV5-1; abundance: .; d_gene: TRBD1; CDR3aa: ASSRQGVEMNTEAF
j_gene: TRBJ1-1; v_gene: TRBV29-1; abundance: .; d_gene: .; CDR3aa: SVEYQEVNTEAF
j_gene: TRBJ2-5; v_gene: TRBV2; abundance: .; d_gene: .; CDR3aa: ASSEWTWGETQY
j_gene: TRBJ1-5; v_gene: TRBV27; abundance: medium-sized; d_gene: .; CDR3aa: ASSLSAGEFSNQPQH
j_gene: TRBJ1-6; v_gene: TRBV27; abundance: .; d_gene: .; CDR3aa: ASSLYGNYNSPLH
j_gene: TRBJ2-1; v_gene: TRBV29-1; abundance: .; d_gene: .; CDR3aa: SVGKLGSYNEQF
j_gene: TRBJ1-5; v_gene: TRBV5-8; abundance: .; d_gene: .; CDR3aa: ASSHGGDSNQPQH
j_gene: TRBJ2-3; v_gene: TRBV7-8; abundance: .; d_gene: TRBD2; CDR3aa: ASSQSGLAGHTDTQY
j_gene: TRBJ2-2; v_gene: TRBV19; abundance: .; d_gene: TRBD1; CDR3aa: ASRQGANTGELF
j_gene: TRBJ2-1; v_gene: TRBV7-9; abundance: .; d_gene: .; CDR3aa: ASSYGGSYNEQF
j_gene: TRBJ1-1; v_gene: TRBV19; abundance: .; d_gene: .; CDR3aa: ASSAGRLNTEAF
j_gene: TRBJ1-4; v_gene: TRBV4-1; abundance: few; d_gene: .; CDR3aa: ASSQGAEATAHNEKLF
j_gene: TRBJ2-5; v_gene: TRBV15; abundance: .; d_gene: .; CDR3aa: ATSSPGKETQY
j_gene: TRBJ2-7; v_gene: TRBV7-8; abundance: few; d_gene: TRBD2; CDR3aa: ASSNLNSGGDHEQY
j_gene: TRBJ2-3; v_gene: TRBV5-1; abundance: few; d_gene: TRBD2; CDR3aa: ASSLVLAGAPNTDTQY
j_gene: TRBJ2-7; v_gene: TRBV5-1; abundance: .; d_gene: .; CDR3aa: ASSLVGSHYEQY
j_gene: TRBJ1-1; v_gene: TRBV5-3; abundance: .; d_gene: .; CDR3aa: ARSSPAQEAF
j_gene: TRBJ2-6; v_gene: TRBV28; abundance: .; d_gene: .; CDR3aa: ASSLGSGANVLT
j_gene: TRBJ1-2; v_gene: TRBV7-9; abundance: .; d_gene: .; CDR3aa: ASSLGQVSSYGYT
j_gene: TRBJ1-5; v_gene: TRBV7-2; abundance: .; d_gene: .; CDR3aa: ASSLASVHADQPQH
j_gene: TRBJ2-1; v_gene: TRBV5-1; abundance: .; d_gene: TRBD1; CDR3aa: ASSIGTGQANEQF
j_gene: TRBJ2-7; v_gene: TRBV29-1; abundance: .; d_gene: TRBD1; CDR3aa: SARRTGIYEQY
j_gene: TRBJ2-5; v_gene: TRBV11-2; abundance: .; d_gene: .; CDR3aa: ASSLERETQY
j_gene: TRBJ1-2; v_gene: TRBV7-2; abundance: .; d_gene: .; CDR3aa: ASSLARDNYGYT
j_gene: TRBJ2-2; v_gene: TRBV7-7; abundance: .; d_gene: .; CDR3aa: ASSAGVTANTGELF
j_gene: TRBJ1-1; v_gene: TRBV5-4; abundance: few; d_gene: .; CDR3aa: ASSLSFMNTEAF
j_gene: TRBJ1-5; v_gene: TRBV6-5; abundance: .; d_gene: .; CDR3aa: ASTDKSQPQH
j_gene: TRBJ2-3; v_gene: TRBV30; abundance: .; d_gene: .; CDR3aa: AYPGPGPTDTQY
j_gene: TRBJ1-1; v_gene: TRBV25-1; abundance: .; d_gene: .; CDR3aa: ASSGQGNTEAF
j_gene: TRBJ2-3; v_gene: TRBV19; abundance: .; d_gene: .; CDR3aa: ASSIVTGAGTDTQY
j_gene: TRBJ1-4; v_gene: TRBV5-4; abundance: once; d_gene: TRBD1; CDR3aa: ASSPFRGPNEKLF
j_gene: TRBJ2-7; v_gene: TRBV6-6; abundance: once; d_gene: TRBD1; CDR3aa: ASNPGQYYEQY
j_gene: TRBJ2-1; v_gene: TRBV5-1; abundance: .; d_gene: TRBD2; CDR3aa: ASSLPGLGYNEQF
j_gene: TRBJ1-2; v_gene: TRBV11-2; abundance: once; d_gene: .; CDR3aa: ASSPAAGRGNYGYT
j_gene: TRBJ2-2; v_gene: TRBV10-3; abundance: .; d_gene: .; CDR3aa: AIRPNTGELF
j_gene: TRBJ2-2; v_gene: TRBV19; abundance: .; d_gene: TRBD1; CDR3aa: ASSTGGWRTGELF
j_gene: TRBJ2-2; v_gene: TRBV7-9; abundance: .; d_gene: TRBD2; CDR3aa: ASSLRRGVGTGELF
j_gene: TRBJ2-1; v_gene: TRBV27; abundance: .; d_gene: .; CDR3aa: ASSLYVKGLDEQF
j_gene: TRBJ2-7; v_gene: TRBV29-1; abundance: .; d_gene: TRBD1; CDR3aa: SVWTGETYEQY